These 27 T cell receptor beta chains were all obtained from the same sample, sequenced in a study of cytomegalovirus exposure and HLA in healthy donors. The PCR made use of 60 Vbeta and 13 Jbeta primers. The repertoire was sequenced with immunoSEQ multiplex PCR; TCRdb's copy has only in-frame clones and lacks some. Counted here are a few hundred thousand clones, about four fifths occurring once; the ten biggest clones make up about 0.28%. The sample comprised PBMCs. These receptor sequences come from a girl aged 2-10 years in good health and CMV-seronegative.

The V gene is TRBV7-7, the J gene TRBJ2-7; TRBD1 agrees at 7 bases. V trimming: 1 base; J trimming: 1 base; junction bases outside the gene matches: 4. The CDR3 has 15 residues. CDR1 and CDR2 from the germline V gene are SSHAT and FNYEAQ (reference sequence). This chain's CDR3 is CASSLGDSSSYEQYF. CDR3 nucleotides: TGTGCCAGCAGCTTAGGGGACAGCTCATCCTACGAGCAGTACTTC.

The table lists this clone with a count of one. The chain is built from TRBV5-1 and TRBJ2-3, with 11 bases that match TRBD1. CDR1 and CDR2 from the germline V gene are SGHRS and YFSETQ. The CDR3 is 17 residues long. Losses at the gene ends were 4 bases for V and 2 bases for J; bases not matched to a gene: 9. The chain's CDR3 is CASSEAGTGGSTDTQYF. CDR3 nucleotide sequence: TGCGCCAGCAGCGAGGCCGGGACAGGGGGTTCCACAGATACGCAGTATTTT. The whole variable domain, remainder taken from reference TRBV5-1 and TRBJ2-3, is KAGVTQTPRYLIKTRGQQVTLSCSPISGHRSVSWYQQTPGQGLQFLFEYFSETQRNKGNFPGRFSGRQFSNSRSEMNVSTLELGDSALYLCASSEAGTGGSTDTQYFGPGTRLTVL.

This rearrangement joins TRBV19 to TRBJ1-5, with D uncertain. There are 13 residues in the CDR3. Germline V gene data show CDR1 as LNHDA and CDR2 as SQIVND (reference sequence). V lost 0 bases and J lost 6, with 6 bases in between. CDR3 loop: CASSIDSGQPQHF. The CDR3 DNA sequence: TGTGCCAGTAGTATAGACTCGGGTCAGCCCCAGCATTTT. Together with reference TRBV19 and TRBJ1-5, the CDR3 gives the full variable domain: DGGITQSPKYLFRKEGQNVTLSCEQNLNHDAMYWYRQDPGQGLRLIYYSQIVNDFQKGDIAEGYSVSREKKESFPLTVTSAQKNPTAFYLCASSIDSGQPQHFGDGTRLSIL.

This chain uses TRBV7-9 with TRBJ1-1; TRBD1 matches 7 bases. This CDR3 spans 16 amino acids. Germline lookup yields CDR1 SEHNR and CDR2 FQNEAQ (reference sequence). Germline trimming cut 5 bases from V and 3 bases from J; bases unmatched to any gene: 12. CDR3 DNA sequence: TGTGCCAGCAGCCTAGGATCACCGGGACAGTACACTGAAGCTTTCTTT. This encodes CASSLGSPGQYTEAFF. Using reference TRBV7-9 and TRBJ1-1 for the parts outside the CDR3, the full variable domain is DTGVSQNPRHKITKRGQNVTFRCDPISEHNRLYWYRQTLGQGPEFLTYFQNEAQLEKSRLLSDRFSAERPKGSFSTLEIQRTEQGDSAMYLCASSLGSPGQYTEAFFGQGTRLTVV.

The chain carries TRBV5-1 and TRBJ2-1; 9 bases are shared with TRBD1. V was clipped by 6 bases and J by 10 bases; unmatched bases: 14. Germline-derived CDR1 and CDR2 are SGHRS and YFSETQ. The CDR3 loop spans 15 amino acids. DNA of the CDR3: TGCGCCAGCAACCCAGAGGGACAGGGTTTTTACGAGCAGTTCTTC. Residues: CASNPEGQGFYEQFF. The full variable domain, its missing parts supplied by reference TRBV5-1 and TRBJ2-1, is KAGVTQTPRYLIKTRGQQVTLSCSPISGHRSVSWYQQTPGQGLQFLFEYFSETQRNKGNFPGRFSGRQFSNSRSEMNVSTLELGDSALYLCASNPEGQGFYEQFFGPGTRLTVL.

This clone was recorded only once. The J gene is TRBJ1-4, the V gene TRBV5-1; D remains unclear. This CDR3 contains 14 residues. The V and J ends lost 2 bases and 5 bases respectively, with 10 bases between them. From germline, CDR1 is SGHRS and CDR2 YFSETQ. In nucleotides, the CDR3 is TGCGCCAGCAGCTTAGGAGCGCGAAATGAAAAACTGTTTTTT. It yields the protein CASSLGARNEKLFF. The full variable domain, rest sourced from reference TRBV5-1 and TRBJ1-4, is KAGVTQTPRYLIKTRGQQVTLSCSPISGHRSVSWYQQTPGQGLQFLFEYFSETQRNKGNFPGRFSGRQFSNSRSEMNVSTLELGDSALYLCASSLGARNEKLFFGSGTQLSVL.

This chain joins TRBV6-1 and TRBJ1-5, with no clear D. V lost 2 bases and J 10 bases, leaving 15 bases between the germline ends. The length of the CDR3 is 14 residues. Germline V gives CDR1 MNHNS, CDR2 SASEGT. The CDR3 bases are TGTGCCAGCAGTGAAATTGGGCCCAACTCCCCCCAGCATTTT. It codes for CASSEIGPNSPQHF.

The chain uses TRBV25-1 and TRBJ2-1; TRBD2 aligns across 8 bases. Germline loops: CDR1 MGHDK, CDR2 SYGVNS. J lost 8 bases, V lost 4 bases, and 10 bases had no gene match. CDR3 size: 15 residues. CDR3 sequence reads: CASSGRREAGDEQFF. The CDR3 DNA is TGTGCCAGCAGTGGCCGGCGGGAGGCGGGGGATGAGCAGTTCTTC.

The V and J genes are TRBV2 and TRBJ1-1; 8 bases are a match to TRBD1. Per the germline V gene, CDR1 is SNHLY and CDR2 is FYNNEI. V shed 7 bases and J 4 bases; nucleotides not matched to a gene: 23. There are 19 residues in the CDR3. The CDR3 spells CASTQGAPREASGLTEAFF. In DNA form, the CDR3 reads TGTGCCAGCACTCAGGGGGCGCCTCGCGAGGCTTCGGGTCTCACTGAAGCTTTCTTT.

This clone has only a few counts. This sequence joins TRBV4-1 and TRBJ2-1, with TRBD2 identical over 8 bases. The CDR3 is 15 amino acids. From germline, CDR1 is MGHRA and CDR2 YSYEKL. Trimming removed 3 bases from V and 4 bases from J; junction bases left unmatched: 5. CDR3 sequence reads: CASSQGLVPYNEQFF. CDR3 nucleotides: TGCGCCAGCAGCCAGGGACTAGTACCATACAATGAGCAGTTCTTC.

The chain links TRBV28 to TRBJ2-7, with a tentative D call TRBD1 (6 bases). There are 17 residues in the CDR3. Germline V gene sequence: CDR1 MDHEN, CDR2 SYDVKM. Trimming left V 3 bases short and J 3 bases short, with 21 bases between. CDR3 nucleotides: TGTGCCAGCAGTTTCCTATACAGGGTAACATTGGACTACGAGCAGTACTTC. Its protein is CASSFLYRVTLDYEQYF.

The chain has TRBV30 and TRBJ1-2; D unclear. From germline, CDR1 is GTSNPN and CDR2 SVGIG (reference sequence). This CDR3 comprises 12 residues. V lost 3 bases and J lost 5, with 10 bases in between. CDR3 residues: CAWSAYLYGYTF. Written as DNA, the CDR3 is TGTGCCTGGAGCGCCTATCTTTATGGCTACACCTTC.

This rearrangement joins TRBV7-9 to TRBJ2-1, with 9 bases matching TRBD2. This CDR3 is 16 amino acids long. Germline V gives CDR1 SEHNR, CDR2 FQNEAQ (reference sequence). Trimming removed 2 bases from V and 4 bases from J; junction bases left unmatched: 6. The CDR3, as DNA: TGTGCCAGCAGCTTATCGGGCCTAGCGGGATACAATGAGCAGTTCTTC. Protein sequence: CASSLSGLAGYNEQFF.

The J gene is TRBJ1-2, the V gene TRBV13; D remains ambiguous. The CDR3 totals 11 residues. V lost 5 bases to trimming and J lost 4 bases, with 5 bases between them. Germline lookup yields CDR1 PRHDT and CDR2 FYEKMQ (reference sequence). CDR3 DNA sequence: TGTGCCAGCAGCCGTGTCTATGGCTACACCTTC. Translation: CASSRVYGYTF. Together with reference TRBV13 and TRBJ1-2, the CDR3 gives the full variable domain: AAGVIQSPRHLIKEKRETATLKCYPIPRHDTVYWYQQGPGQDPQFLISFYEKMQSDKGSIPDRFSAQQFSDYHSELNMSSLELGDSALYFCASSRVYGYTFGSGTRLTVV.

The chain joins TRBV6-5 to TRBJ2-7; unclear D gene. CDR3 size: 15 residues. Trimming took off 0 bases at V and 3 bases at J, with 12 bases between the two ends. Germline-derived CDR1 and CDR2 are MNHEY and SVGAGI. CDR3 region: CASSYSIDEFYEQYF. In DNA, the CDR3 is TGTGCCAGCAGTTACTCGATTGATGAGTTCTACGAGCAGTACTTC.

The chain uses TRBV28 and TRBJ2-6; tentative D call: TRBD1 (5 bases). Trimming left V 2 bases short and J 2 bases short, with 7 bases between. The CDR3 spans 15 residues. CDR1 and CDR2 from the germline V gene are MDHEN and SYDVKM. In nucleotides, the CDR3 is TGTGCCAGCAGTTTACCAGGGCCTGGGGCCAACGTCCTGACTTTC. Protein: CASSLPGPGANVLTF.

The chain combines TRBV12-2 with TRBJ1-2. TRBV12-2 is designated a pseudogene. The CDR3 runs to 19 residues. CDR3 nucleotides: TGTGCAAGTCGCTTAAATGGAATGGGGGGGGCGCAGGAGGACTATGGCTACACCTTC. This encodes CASRLNGMGGAQEDYGYTF.

The rearrangement joins TRBV20-1 to TRBJ2-4, with unresolved D. Looked up from germline, CDR1 is DFQATT and CDR2 is SNEGSKA (reference sequence). Trimming stripped 5 bases from V and 7 bases from J, with 6 bases between. The CDR3 loop spans 10 amino acids. The CDR3 is CSAEFNIQYF. The CDR3 DNA sequence: TGCAGTGCTGAGTTTAACATTCAGTACTTC.

In this sample, this clone turned up a few times. This chain connects TRBV20-1 to TRBJ1-1; D may be TRBD1 (5 bases). The CDR3 is made up of 11 amino acids. Germline V gene lookup returns CDR1 DFQATT and CDR2 SNEGSKA (reference sequence). The germline V and J ends were trimmed by 6 bases and 5 bases, with 10 bases remaining between them. The CDR3 DNA follows: TGCAGTGCCCAGGGAGGGACTGAAGCTTTCTTT. This codes for CSAQGGTEAFF.

V and J are TRBV27 and TRBJ2-1; 9 nucleotides line up with TRBD2. Germline values: CDR1 MNHEY, CDR2 SMNVEV (reference sequence). This CDR3 contains 15 residues. J was trimmed by 1 base and V by 6 bases; bases with no gene match: 4. The DNA of the CDR3 is TGTGCCAGCAGCGTTGGACTAGCGTCCTACAATGAGCAGTTCTTC. Translated: CASSVGLASYNEQFF.

The V and J genes are TRBV5-1 and TRBJ2-7, with D hard to call. The CDR3 runs 14 residues. V was shortened by 2 bases and J by 2 bases, with 11 bases between the two germline ends. CDR1 and CDR2 from the germline V gene are SGHRS and YFSETQ. CDR3 protein: CASSFGTAAYEQYF. CDR3 DNA sequence: TGCGCCAGCAGCTTCGGCACAGCAGCCTACGAGCAGTACTTC.

V gene TRBV2 combines with J gene TRBJ2-5; D remains ambiguous. Germline values: CDR1 SNHLY, CDR2 FYNNEI. V shed 3 bases and J shed 4 bases, with 3 bases lying between them. The CDR3 contains 11 residues. The CDR3 is CASSERETQYF. The CDR3 DNA follows: TGTGCCAGCAGTGAGAGAGAGACCCAGTACTTC.

The rearrangement joins TRBV7-2 to TRBJ2-1; D call uncertain. In germline, CDR1 is SGHTA, CDR2 FQGNSA. Trimming pared 0 bases from V and 7 bases from J, leaving 10 bases between. The CDR3 contains 14 residues. CDR3 bases: TGTGCCAGCAGCTTAGCGCGCGGTCCAAATGAGCAGTTCTTC. Translation gives CASSLARGPNEQFF. The full variable domain, completed using reference TRBV7-2 and TRBJ2-1, is GAGVSQSPSNKVTEKGKDVELRCDPISGHTALYWYRQSLGQGLEFLIYFQGNSAPDKSGLPSDRFSAERTGGSVSTLTIQRTQQEDSAVYLCASSLARGPNEQFFGPGTRLTVL.

The V gene is TRBV28, the J gene TRBJ2-5; 8 nucleotides agree with TRBD1. Germline loops: CDR1 MDHEN, CDR2 SYDVKM. V gave up 3 bases and J gave up 5 bases; unmatched junction bases: 14. The CDR3 runs 17 residues. CDR3 region: CASSFSGTGGVQETQYF. CDR3 coding DNA: TGTGCCAGCAGTTTCTCAGGAACAGGGGGAGTCCAGGAGACCCAGTACTTC.

This clone has more than one count but fewer than ten. As DNA, the CDR3 is TGTGCCAGCAGTCAGCCTACACTAGCGGGGACGCAGTTCTTC. The encoded protein is CASSQPTLAGTQFF. The chain recombines TRBV27 with TRBJ2-1; 10 bases fit TRBD2. CDR1 is MNHEY and CDR2 is SMNVEV in the germline V gene (reference sequence). V trimming: 5 bases; J trimming: 12 bases; junction bases outside the gene matches: 10. The CDR3 contains 14 residues.

The chain uses TRBV19 and TRBJ1-5, with a tentative D call TRBD1 (6 bases). CDR1 is LNHDA, CDR2 SQIVND, per germline (reference sequence). Trimming left V 3 bases short and J 4 bases short, with 10 bases between. CDR3 length: 14 amino acids. The CDR3 reads CASSILQGNQPQHF. The CDR3, as DNA: TGTGCCAGTAGTATCCTACAGGGTAATCAGCCCCAGCATTTT.

The V call is TRBV6-6, the J call TRBJ1-1; TRBD1 aligns across 7 bases. The CDR3 runs to 14 residues. Germline-derived CDR1 and CDR2 are MNHNY and SVGAGI (reference sequence). Trimming at V came to 7 bases and at J to 2 bases, leaving 7 bases not matched to a gene. DNA of the CDR3: TGTGCCAGCACTCCCCGGGACAGAAACACTGAAGCTTTCTTT. Translating it yields CASTPRDRNTEAFF.